This TCR beta chain was found in a study of cytotoxic CD8 clonotypes in ibrutinib-treated CLL (dated by TCRdb to the early 2020s). Turning to the overall study: The cohort included some 14 treatment-naive and approximately eleven relapsed/refractory patients; roughly 17 were IGHV unmutated. Patients were still on ibrutinib when every remission and progressive disease sample was collected. Of the approximately 94 people in the trial, 26 had longitudinal samples available. On average, each sample had about 250,000 productive templates and about 89,000 productive rearrangements. Responses were partial in roughly 24 patients and complete in 2; after median about 63 months follow-up, some 14 stayed in remission and roughly twelve progressed. The response samples were drawn at a median of 12 months into treatment, with a range of about 6 to 36 months. Cryopreserved peripheral blood mononuclear cells were collected before treatment, at response, and at either disease progression or sustained remission. The paper's findings and limits, for the study overall: At baseline, clonality was higher than in age-matched healthy donors and showed a strong correlation with circulating CD8+ T-cell counts. Sustained-remission and progressing patients did not have matched sampling times, and lymph node repertoires were not examined. Public clonotypes were rare and either contracted or stayed stable during treatment, and the rise in clonality at ibrutinib response reflected the expansion of private clonotypes. At ibrutinib response clonality went up, during sustained remission it held steady, and at progression it dropped back toward baseline.

The germline V gene (reference sequence) specifies SEHNR as CDR1 and FQNEAQ as CDR2. From cysteine to phenylalanine, the CDR3 is 15 amino acids long. Only the CDR3 part of the read is kept: 45 bases, read in frame from the first base. V and J are truncated by 4 bases and 7 bases respectively, leaving an intervening sequence of 17 bases. The goal of deep resolution MiSeq sequencing was a depth between 1 in 1 million and 1 in 200,000 T cells, and coverage averaged 10x per clonotype. TCR beta libraries were generated with the immunoSEQ hsTCRB Kit. The authors' analysis ran thus. Data were analyzed with ImmunoSEQ Data Assistant and ImmunoSEQ Analyzer, with V, D and J genes assigned per IMGT definitions. Clonality, which ranges from 0 to 1, was calculated as one minus the normalized Shannon entropy of productive rearrangement frequencies. Only overrepresented clonotypes making up at least 0.05% of each patient's repertoire were included in the public clonotype analysis. Repertoires from about a dozen age-matched healthy donors in immuneACCESS were used as clonality controls. What TCRdb holds here is the immuneACCESS table cut down to in-frame rearrangements. Part of the clones is not present; checked against another copy, under half of the missing clones reflect an unresolved V gene, and the others are unexplained. Clone size and V and J calls were adopted from that table, with D and trimming inferred from the DNA. Counted in this sample were more than 200,000 clones; 70% of them appeared once. The ten largest clones take up 15% of the sample.

To note about this clone: Its cognate antigen has yet to be identified. No quality values exist for individual bases; no much larger clone is one base distant.

Sample time point, as interpreted from the label and publication: around 25 months on ibrutinib. For TCR beta library preparation, roughly 2 micrograms of genomic DNA were extracted from the cryopreserved PBMCs. Longitudinal blood samples from CLL patients receiving ibrutinib monotherapy were subjected to high-throughput TCR beta sequencing. The patients took part in an open-label, single-center phase 2 trial of ibrutinib monotherapy. The sample here was PBMCs, taken after 24 months of ibrutinib treatment. The sequence came from a human donor with chronic lymphocytic leukemia. Recombination joined TRBV7-9 with TRBJ2-1; 7 matching bases give a weak D call of TRBD1. The CDR3 region: CASSSDRAGRNEQFF. In nucleotide form, the sequence is TGTGCCAGCAGCTCCGACAGGGCGGGGAGAAATGAGCAGTTCTTC.